These 32 T cell receptor beta chains were all obtained from the same sample, sequenced in a study of blood T cell repertoires in COVID-19. The assay was immunoSEQ multiplex PCR, and TCRdb's table has in-frame clones only and misses some. The sample has approximately 210,000 clones; 70% to 90% are singletons. The sample was peripheral blood. All receptors derive from a woman aged 35 to 49 with acute or convalescent COVID-19.

The genes are TRBV5-4 and TRBJ1-4; D is unclear. Trimming pared 3 bases from V and 0 bases from J, leaving 12 bases between. Per germline, CDR1 SGHNT and CDR2 YYREEE (reference sequence). This CDR3 spans 16 amino acids. The CDR3 DNA is TGTGCCAGCAGCTCCCCGTCGGAGTCAACTAATGAAAAACTGTTTTTT. As protein: CASSSPSESTNEKLFF.

The chain couples TRBV9 to TRBJ1-2; D perhaps matches TRBD1 (6 bases). V dropped 7 bases and J dropped 4 bases, with 14 bases sitting between them. The CDR3 runs to 13 residues. Germline V gene sequence: CDR1 SGDLS, CDR2 YYNGEE. Written as DNA, the CDR3 is TGTGCCAGCCGGAAGGGGGAAGGCTATGGCTACACCTTC. Translating gives CASRKGEGYGYTF.

This rearrangement joins TRBV27 to TRBJ2-6; TRBD2 aligns across 7 bases. Germline V gives CDR1 MNHEY, CDR2 SMNVEV (reference sequence). CDR3 length: 18 amino acids. Trimming cost V 5 bases and J 2 bases; bases outside gene matches: 12. CDR3 coding DNA: TGTGCCAGCAGTCTAATCCCAGGGAGGGCTACTGGGGCCAACGTCCTGACTTTC. It specifies CASSLIPGRATGANVLTF.

This rearrangement joins TRBV18 to TRBJ2-6, with a possible D match to TRBD1 (6 bases). The CDR3 covers 18 residues. V lost 2 bases and J lost 0, with 14 bases in between. Germline V lookup: CDR1 KGHSH, CDR2 LQKENI. CDR3 bases: TGTGCCAGCTCACCAACAGGGAACTCGAACTCTGGGGCCAACGTCCTGACTTTC. Translating it yields CASSPTGNSNSGANVLTF.

V and J are TRBV7-2 and TRBJ2-3; 14 bases match TRBD2. Germline V lookup: CDR1 SGHTA, CDR2 FQGNSA. CDR3 length: 17 residues. Trimming removed 5 bases from V and 3 bases from J; junction bases left unmatched: 7. The CDR3 sequence: CASSPIGLAGGTDTQYF. For the CDR3, the DNA is TGTGCCAGCAGCCCCATTGGACTAGCGGGGGGTACAGATACGCAGTATTTT.

The chain carries TRBV29-1 and TRBJ1-1, with a possible D match to TRBD1 (5 bases). V was clipped by 7 bases and J by 4 bases, with 10 bases between them. Germline V gene data show CDR1 as SQVTM and CDR2 as ANQGSEA. This CDR3 contains 11 residues. The CDR3 DNA reads as TGCAGCGGTGAGACAGTCACTGAAGCTTTCTTT. Translation: CSGETVTEAFF.

The genes are TRBV10-2 and TRBJ1-2, with TRBD1 identical over 9 bases. The J segment lost 3 bases and the V segment lost 9 bases, leaving 11 bases of the junction unmatched. The germline V gene encodes CDR1 WSHSY and CDR2 SAAADI. CDR3 length: 15 amino acids. CDR3 sequence (DNA): TGCGCCAGTCTCCGGGAGGGGACAGGGCACTATGGCTACACCTTC. This translates into CASLREGTGHYGYTF.

This chain joins TRBV6-6 and TRBJ1-3; possible D gene TRBD1, 5 bases. The V gene's germline CDR1 is MNHNY and CDR2 SVGAGI (reference sequence). The germline V and J ends were trimmed by 2 bases and 1 base, with 6 bases remaining between them. The CDR3 has 14 residues. For the CDR3, the DNA is TGTGCCAGCAGTTACGGGGGGTCTGGAAACACCATATATTTT. Its protein product is CASSYGGSGNTIYF.

V is TRBV7-2 and J is TRBJ1-4; D gene uncertain. This CDR3 region has 14 residues. Germline values: CDR1 SGHTA, CDR2 FQGNSA. V lost 8 bases and J 5 bases, leaving 15 bases between the germline ends. CDR3 in DNA: TGTGCCAGCTCCCGAGGGAGCAGGAATGAAAAACTGTTTTTT. Its protein product is CASSRGSRNEKLFF.

As for this clone: The junction shows a germline mismatch at one end, possibly a read error. V usage is TRBV30 and J usage is TRBJ1-5; no reliable D call. The germline gives CDR1 GTSNPN, CDR2 SVGIG (reference sequence). The CDR3 runs to 16 residues. CDR3 DNA: TGTGCCTGGAGCCCTCCGGAGGTTGCGCTATTTCAGGCCCAGCATTTT. This codes for CAWSPPEVALFQAQHF.

The rearrangement uses TRBV3-1 (or the pseudogene TRBV3-2) and TRBJ1-6; the match to TRBD1 covers 7 bases. CDR1 and CDR2 (germline): LGHDT, YNNKEL (reference sequence). V shed 1 base, J shed 7 bases, and the junction held 4 bases outside the gene matches. CDR3 length: 15 residues. CDR3 sequence reads: CASSQGTGINSPLHF. As DNA, the CDR3 is TGTGCCAGCAGCCAAGGGACAGGAATAAATTCACCCCTCCACTTT.

This clone showed up just a few times. The chain joins TRBV29-1 to TRBJ1-3; D may be TRBD1 (6 bases). The V gene's germline CDR1 is SQVTM and CDR2 ANQGSEA. The CDR3 runs to 15 residues. V dropped 4 bases and J dropped 5 bases, with 18 bases sitting between them. The CDR3 is CSVGSGSRGRNTIYF. The CDR3 DNA is TGCAGCGTTGGATCGGGCTCGAGGGGGAGAAACACCATATATTTT. Full variable domain (outside the CDR3, taken from reference TRBV29-1 and TRBJ1-3): SAVISQKPSRDICQRGTSLTIQCQVDSQVTMMFWYRQQPGQSLTLIATANQGSEATYESGFVIDKFPISRPNLTFSTLTVSNMSPEDSSIYLCSVGSGSRGRNTIYFGEGSWLTVV.

The CDR3 sequence is CASSVESEAPGNTIYF. CDR3 sequence (DNA): TGTGCCAGCAGCGTAGAATCCGAGGCCCCTGGAAACACCATATATTTT. V is TRBV9 and J is TRBJ1-3; no clear D. The germline V and J ends were trimmed by 0 bases and 2 bases, with 12 bases remaining between them. Germline values: CDR1 SGDLS, CDR2 YYNGEE. The CDR3 loop spans 16 amino acids.

The chain is built from TRBV7-8 and TRBJ2-1, with 13 bases aligning to TRBD2. The V gene end was trimmed by 6 bases and the J gene end by 0 bases; junction bases not matched to a gene: 5. Germline V gene sequence: CDR1 SGHVS, CDR2 FQNEAQ. This CDR3 is 17 amino acids long. CDR3 in amino acids: CASRGLAGASSYNEQFF. CDR3 DNA sequence: TGTGCCAGCAGAGGACTAGCGGGGGCCAGCTCCTACAATGAGCAGTTCTTC. The whole variable domain, filled in from reference TRBV7-8 and TRBJ2-1, reads GAGVSQSPRYKVAKRGQDVALRCDPISGHVSLFWYQQALGQGPEFLTYFQNEAQLDKSGLPSDRFFAERPEGSVSTLKIQRTQQEDSAVYLCASRGLAGASSYNEQFFGPGTRLTVL.

The chain is built from TRBV2 and TRBJ2-2; maybe TRBD1 (6 bases). The V and J ends lost 6 bases and 4 bases respectively, with 9 bases between them. CDR3 length: 13 residues. Germline V gene data show CDR1 as SNHLY and CDR2 as FYNNEI. The CDR3 protein is CASRLGGTGELFF. The CDR3 DNA is TGTGCCAGCAGGTTAGGGGGCACCGGGGAGCTGTTTTTT.

The chain is built from TRBV6-5 and TRBJ2-7, with 11 bases fitting TRBD2. The V gene end was trimmed by 6 bases and the J gene end by 2 bases; junction bases not matched to a gene: 3. This CDR3 has 14 amino acids. Germline CDR1 and CDR2: MNHEY and SVGAGI. The CDR3 sequence is CASSLSGGAYEQYV. For the CDR3, the DNA is TGTGCCAGCAGCCTTAGCGGGGGGGCCTACGAGCAGTACGTC.

This chain links TRBV3-1 (or the pseudogene TRBV3-2) with TRBJ2-7; D is perhaps TRBD2 (6 bases). The V end lost 4 bases, the J end lost 7 bases, and 20 bases lay between the germline ends. This CDR3 spans 15 amino acids. The germline CDR1 and CDR2 sequences are LGHDT and YNNKEL (reference sequence). As DNA, the CDR3 is TGTGCCAGCAGCCGCCACTTCCTCGGGGCGGGGGAGCAGTACGTC. This encodes CASSRHFLGAGEQYV.

The CDR3 loop reads CATTPIQGYGYTF. For the CDR3, the DNA is TGTGCCACTACTCCTATACAGGGGTATGGCTACACCTTC. This chain uses TRBV3-1 (or the pseudogene TRBV3-2) with TRBJ1-2; TRBD1 matches at 7 bases. Trimming removed 10 bases from V and 5 bases from J; junction bases left unmatched: 10. This CDR3 has 13 amino acids. CDR1 and CDR2 (germline): LGHDT, YNNKEL (reference sequence).

CDR3 sequence reads: CASSLGLTQYF. The CDR3 DNA follows: TGCGCCAGCAGCTTGGGTTTAACGCAGTATTTT. This chain links TRBV5-1 with TRBJ2-3; D gene ambiguous. V was shortened by 0 bases and J by 9 bases, with 5 bases between the two germline ends. The germline V gene encodes CDR1 SGHRS and CDR2 YFSETQ. The CDR3 is 11 residues long.

This clone was picked up one time. This chain links TRBV2 with TRBJ1-6, with D hard to call. V was trimmed by 4 bases and J by 10 bases, leaving 17 bases between them. Germline CDR1 SNHLY, CDR2 FYNNEI. The CDR3 is made up of 15 amino acids. The CDR3 loop is CASSGLQREKSPLHF. In DNA form, the CDR3 reads TGTGCCAGCAGTGGGTTACAGAGGGAGAAATCACCCCTCCACTTT.

This clone was counted once. The chain links TRBV7-3 to TRBJ2-3; TRBD1 agrees at 10 bases. The CDR3 loop spans 12 amino acids. The V gene end was trimmed by 3 bases and the J gene end by 12 bases; junction bases not matched to a gene: 3. Germline CDR1 and CDR2: SGHTA and FQGTGA. The CDR3: CASSLGQGTQYF. The CDR3 DNA follows: TGTGCCAGCAGCTTGGGACAGGGGACCCAGTATTTT. The full variable domain, completed using reference TRBV7-3 and TRBJ2-3, is GAGVSQTPSNKVTEKGKYVELRCDPISGHTALYWYRQSLGQGPEFLIYFQGTGAADDSGLPNDRFFAVRPEGSVSTLKIQRTERGDSAVYLCASSLGQGTQYFGPGTRLTVL.

This chain links TRBV25-1 with TRBJ1-4, with 7 nucleotides matching TRBD1. Germline V gene lookup returns CDR1 MGHDK and CDR2 SYGVNS. CDR3 length equals 15 residues. Losses at the gene ends were 3 bases for V and 8 bases for J; bases not matched to a gene: 9. CDR3 residues: CASSDFDRVGEKLFF. The DNA of the CDR3 is TGTGCCAGCAGTGATTTTGACAGGGTGGGGGAAAAACTGTTTTTT.

The chain carries TRBV7-2 and TRBJ1-3, with D unresolved. The CDR3 runs 16 residues. The V gene lost 5 bases and the J gene lost 0 bases, with 14 bases spanning the gap. CDR1 SGHTA and CDR2 FQGNSA come from the germline V gene. The CDR3 coding sequence is TGTGCCAGCAGCATCAGAACTATAACCTCTGGAAACACCATATATTTT. This sequence encodes CASSIRTITSGNTIYF.

V usage is TRBV29-1 and J usage is TRBJ1-1; 7 nucleotides line up with TRBD1. This CDR3 is built from 12 residues. From germline, CDR1 is SQVTM and CDR2 ANQGSEA. J was trimmed by 5 bases and V by 5 bases; bases with no gene match: 5. CDR3: CSVRQGGTEAFF. The CDR3 DNA reads as TGCAGCGTTCGCCAGGGGGGAACTGAAGCTTTCTTT.

V usage is TRBV28 and J usage is TRBJ2-5, with a possible D match to TRBD2 (7 bases). Germline-derived CDR1 and CDR2 are MDHEN and SYDVKM. The germline V and J ends were trimmed by 5 bases and 5 bases, with 18 bases remaining between them. The CDR3 extends over 15 amino acids. The chain's CDR3 is CASSNHRWGGETQYF. CDR3 bases: TGTGCCAGCAGTAACCACCGGTGGGGGGGCGAGACCCAGTACTTC.

This chain joins TRBV23-1 and TRBJ2-3; 11 bases fit TRBD2. TRBV23-1 is known as an ORF, though its function is uncertain. The CDR3 is 20 residues long. Trimming removed 2 bases from V and 1 base from J; junction bases left unmatched: 14. The CDR3: CASSQGTAPSGGQGTDTQYF. The CDR3, as DNA: TGCGCCAGCAGTCAAGGGACTGCACCTAGCGGGGGGCAAGGCACAGATACGCAGTATTTT.

This chain links TRBV5-5 with TRBJ2-3; 7 bases fit TRBD2. The germline V gene encodes CDR1 SGHKS and CDR2 YYEKEE (reference sequence). The CDR3 is 19 amino acids. V lost 0 bases to trimming and J lost 1 base; unmatched junction nucleotides: 14. The CDR3 spells CASSLGGGGGDYRTDTQYF. The CDR3 region has the DNA TGTGCCAGCAGCTTGGGAGGCGGTGGGGGGGACTACCGCACAGATACGCAGTATTTT.

The J gene is TRBJ2-5, the V gene TRBV4-2, with D possibly TRBD2 on 6 matching bases. CDR1 is LGHNA and CDR2 is YNFKEQ in the germline V gene. This CDR3 spans 16 amino acids. Deletions cut 4 bases from V and 5 bases from J, with 20 bases between. The CDR3 coding sequence is TGTGCCAGCAGCCCCGCATTCGGGCTAGCGTGGGAGACCCAGTACTTC. This codes for CASSPAFGLAWETQYF.

Many counts were recorded for this clone. The V gene is TRBV7-6, the J gene TRBJ2-5; 10 bases agree with TRBD2. The CDR3 length is 14 residues. Germline-derived CDR1 and CDR2 are SGHVS and FNYEAQ. After removal of 5 bases from V and 4 bases from J, the junction contained 4 bases not matched to a gene. CDR3 loop: CASSHRLAGETQYF. The CDR3, as DNA: TGTGCCAGCAGCCATAGACTAGCGGGAGAGACCCAGTACTTC.

The chain combines TRBV19 with TRBJ1-5; the match to TRBD1 covers 8 bases. Losses at the gene ends were 5 bases for V and 6 bases for J; bases not matched to a gene: 3. The CDR3 is 13 residues long. Per the germline V gene, CDR1 is LNHDA and CDR2 is SQIVND (reference sequence). The chain's CDR3 is CASSAGQGQPQHF. The CDR3 DNA sequence: TGTGCCAGTAGTGCCGGACAGGGTCAGCCCCAGCATTTT.

This chain links TRBV2 with TRBJ1-6; 7 bases align to TRBD1. V trimming: 6 bases; J trimming: 8 bases; junction bases outside the gene matches: 10. In germline, CDR1 is SNHLY, CDR2 FYNNEI. CDR3 size: 15 residues. CDR3: CASSPTGGGYSPLHF. The CDR3 nucleotides are TGTGCCAGCAGCCCGACAGGAGGGGGCTATTCACCCCTCCACTTT.

The chain is built from TRBV7-3 and TRBJ2-5; 11 nucleotides agree with TRBD2. There are 16 residues in the CDR3. The J segment lost 1 base and the V segment lost 4 bases, leaving 5 bases of the junction unmatched. Germline V gene lookup returns CDR1 SGHTA and CDR2 FQGTGA. This chain's CDR3 is CASSSLGTSGQETQYF. In DNA form, the CDR3 reads TGTGCCAGCAGCTCCCTGGGGACTAGCGGCCAAGAGACCCAGTACTTC.